This T cell receptor beta chain was sequenced during a study of T cell responses to AZD1222 COVID-19 vaccine. Overall study results and limits: Distributed over spike, vaccine-associated CD4 TCRs predominated at 160-218 and 743-854. Close to half of spike-specific TCRs reportedly recognize unmutated variant regions.

Sequenced by immunoSEQ multiplex PCR; TCRdb stores in-frame clones only, minus some. The repertoire includes approximately 150,000 clones, under 95% of them detected once, and approximately 1.4% sits in the top ten. The CDR3 totals 12 residues. Per germline, CDR1 SNHLY and CDR2 FYNNEI. Trimming cost V 6 bases and J 5 bases, with 8 bases left between them. Remarks on this clone: The antigen is not known.

The chain couples TRBV2 to TRBJ2-1; no clear D. Sample: peripheral blood, taken on day 0 of AZD1222 vaccination. The sequence was collected from an adult in good health. This CDR3 reads CASSVQDNEQFF. The CDR3, as DNA: TGTGCCAGCAGCGTACAAGACAATGAGCAGTTCTTC.